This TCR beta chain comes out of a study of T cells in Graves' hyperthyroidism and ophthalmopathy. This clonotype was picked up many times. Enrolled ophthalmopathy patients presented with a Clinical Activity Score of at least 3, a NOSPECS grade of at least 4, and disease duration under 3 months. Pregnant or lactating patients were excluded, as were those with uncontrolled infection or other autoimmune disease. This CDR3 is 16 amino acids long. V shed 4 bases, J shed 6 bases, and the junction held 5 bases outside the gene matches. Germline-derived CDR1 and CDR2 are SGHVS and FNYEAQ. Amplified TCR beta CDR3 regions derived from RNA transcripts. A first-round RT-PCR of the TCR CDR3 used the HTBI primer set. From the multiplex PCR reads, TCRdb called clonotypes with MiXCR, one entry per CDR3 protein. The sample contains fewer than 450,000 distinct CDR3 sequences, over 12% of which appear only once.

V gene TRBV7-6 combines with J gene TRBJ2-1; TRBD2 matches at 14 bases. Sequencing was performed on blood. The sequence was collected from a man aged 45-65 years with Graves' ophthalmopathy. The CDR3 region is CASSSKTSGRANEQFF. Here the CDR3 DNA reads TGTGCCAGCAGCTCTAAGACTAGCGGGAGGGCCAATGAGCAGTTCTTC.